This TCR beta chain was recovered during a study of blood T cell repertoires in COVID-19. Clinical history as reported by participants underpinned cohort assignment. Symptom resolution, clearance, or two negative PCRs marked the recovered donors of Cohort 3. The CDR3 is made up of 13 amino acids. The V and J ends lost 3 bases and 7 bases, in that order; junction bases with no gene match: 5. Germline V gene data show CDR1 as MNHNS and CDR2 as SASEGT. TCRdb keeps only in-frame clones here, not all; method: immunoSEQ multiplex PCR. The repertoire holds about 380,000 clones, less than 90% seen once, with around 3% in the top ten.

Sequenced: PBMCs or T cells enriched from blood (not recorded which). This chain joins TRBV6-1 and TRBJ1-2; 7 bases agree with TRBD1. This TCR was recovered from a woman aged 25 to 45 who had recovered from COVID-19. CDR3 coding DNA: TGTGCCAGCAGTGATACAGGGGTGTCTGGCTACACCTTC. This encodes CASSDTGVSGYTF.